A selection of T cell receptor beta chains follows, all from one sample in a study of blood T cell repertoires in COVID-19. The protocol was immunoSEQ multiplex PCR, while the TCRdb copy is restricted to in-frame clones and leaves out a portion. This table holds about 74,000 clones, approximately 90% found once. The sample taken for sequencing was peripheral blood. The receptors were sampled from a man over 45 with COVID-19, enrolled during active disease. CDR3s include the opening cysteine and the closing phenylalanine or tryptophan. A D gene is named only where the DNA matches it firmly. Only part of the rows carry a size: once, few, many, or a class if the clone is expanded.

J gene | clone size | D gene | V gene | CDR3 DNA | CDR3 protein
TRBJ2-7 | NA | NA | TRBV5-4 | TGTGCCAGCAGCCCGAACGGCTACGAGCAGTACTTC | CASSPNGYEQYF
TRBJ2-1 | NA | TRBD2 | TRBV11-2 | TGTGCCAGCAGCTTAGAGGCTAGGACTAGCGGGATCCTCTACAATGAGCAGTTCTTC | CASSLEARTSGILYNEQFF
TRBJ2-7 | NA | TRBD1 | TRBV23-1 | TGCGCCAGCAGTCAATCAGGGGTTTCGGGACAGGTGATCCACGAGCAGTACTTC | CASSQSGVSGQVIHEQYF
TRBJ1-2 | few | TRBD1 | TRBV19 | TGTGCCAGTAGCTACAGGGGGCAGGGCTATGGCTACACCTTC | CASSYRGQGYGYTF
TRBJ2-1 | NA | NA | TRBV10-3 | TGTGCCGTCAAAAGAACCGAGTCCAATGAGCAGTTCTTC | CAVKRTESNEQFF
TRBJ2-1 | NA | TRBD1 | TRBV20-1 | TGCGGCTACAGGGGGCAGAATGAGCAGTTCTTC | CGYRGQNEQFF
TRBJ2-2 | NA | TRBD2 | TRBV10-3 | TGTGCCATCAGAGGGGGACTAGCGGGATACGCCAACGATCCCGGGGAGCTGTTTTTT | CAIRGGLAGYANDPGELFF
TRBJ1-5 | NA | TRBD1 | TRBV5-1 | TGCGCCAGCAGCTTGGGGACAGGGGGTGATCAGCCCCAGCATTTT | CASSLGTGGDQPQHF
TRBJ2-7 | NA | NA | TRBV7-2 | TGTGCCAGCAGCTTAGACGGGAGAGGGGACGAGCAGTACTTC | CASSLDGRGDEQYF
TRBJ2-1 | NA | NA | TRBV19 | TGTGCCAGTAGGGACAGTTCCTACAATGAGCAGTTCTTC | CASRDSSYNEQFF
TRBJ2-6 | NA | NA | TRBV21-1 | TGTGCCAGCAGCACCATGACTGACAGAAGCCCAAGAGAAAGCTCTGGGGCCAACGTCCTGACTTTC | CASSTMTDRSPRESSGANVLTF
TRBJ2-7 | NA | NA | TRBV7-9 | TGTGCCAGCAGCTTAACAGGGCCCAGGGAGCAGTACTTC | CASSLTGPREQYF
TRBJ1-1 | NA | NA | TRBV7-9 | TGTGCCAGCAGCCACGACAGGTCTGAAGCTTTCTTT | CASSHDRSEAFF
TRBJ2-2 | NA | TRBD1 | TRBV19 | TGTGCCAGTAGTGACGAACAGGGGTTCACCGGGGAGCTGTTTTTT | CASSDEQGFTGELFF
TRBJ1-1 | NA | NA | TRBV19 | TGTGCCAGTAGTATAAACAGGAACACTGAAGCTTTCTTT | CASSINRNTEAFF
TRBJ2-1 | NA | TRBD1 | TRBV12-5 | TGTGCTAGTGGCCGAACGGACAGGGCGGTTAATGAGCAGTTCTTC | CASGRTDRAVNEQFF
TRBJ2-7 | NA | TRBD1 | TRBV4-1 | TGCGCCAGCAGCCAAGACCCTGACAGGGTTCAAACCTACGAGCAGTACTTC | CASSQDPDRVQTYEQYF
TRBJ1-1 | NA | NA | TRBV28 | TGTGCCAGCAGTTTAAATCGGGGAACCACTGAAGCTTTCTTT | CASSLNRGTTEAFF
TRBJ2-3 | NA | TRBD2 | TRBV9 | TGTGCCAGCAGCGCCCGAGCGGGAGACACAGATACGCAGTATTTT | CASSARAGDTDTQYF
TRBJ2-7 | NA | TRBD2 | TRBV12-3/TRBV12-4 | TGTGCCAGCAGAGCGGGGGTCTACGAGCAGTACTTC | CASRAGVYEQYF
TRBJ2-1 | NA | TRBD2 | TRBV25-1 | TGTGCCAGCAGTGAACCCACTAGCGGGGGAAGCTCCTACAATGAGCAGTTCTTC | CASSEPTSGGSSYNEQFF
TRBJ2-1 | NA | TRBD1 | TRBV29-1 | TGCAGCGATAACTGGACAGGGGATGAGCAGTTCTTC | CSDNWTGDEQFF
TRBJ2-1 | NA | NA | TRBV9 | TGTGCCAGCAGCCCCATCCAGGGGTCGTATGAGCAGTTCTTC | CASSPIQGSYEQFF
TRBJ2-1 | NA | TRBD2 | TRBV9 | TGTGCCAGCAGCGTAGCACCCCGGGGGGGGAGAAATGAGCAGTTCTTC | CASSVAPRGGRNEQFF
TRBJ1-1 | NA | NA | TRBV28 | TGTGCCAGCAGTTTACAGGGGCTCCCGACTGAAGCTTTCTTT | CASSLQGLPTEAFF
TRBJ2-4 | NA | TRBD2 | TRBV2 | TGTGCCAGCAGTGGGGGGGGAGGGAGAAACATTCAGTACTTC | CASSGGGGRNIQYF
TRBJ2-6 | NA | NA | TRBV27 | TGTGCCAGCACCCGACAGGCGGGGGCCAACGTCCTGACTTTC | CASTRQAGANVLTF
TRBJ2-7 | NA | NA | TRBV30 | TGTGCCTGGAGTCCAGGGGAGCACGAGCAGTACTTC | CAWSPGEHEQYF
TRBJ2-5 | NA | NA | TRBV6-2/TRBV6-3 | TGTGCCAGCAGTTATGGGGGGAGCTACCAAGAGACCCAGTACTTC | CASSYGGSYQETQYF
TRBJ2-7 | few | TRBD2 | TRBV11-3 | TGTGCCAGCAGCTTGGCGGGAGTTAACGAGCAGTACTTC | CASSLAGVNEQYF
TRBJ2-1 | NA | NA | TRBV24-1 | TGTGCCACCAGCACAGGACCGCGGGAGCAGTTCTTC | CATSTGPREQFF
TRBJ2-2 | once | TRBD2 | TRBV28 | TGTGCCAGCAACTCGGGACTAGCGGGAACTGGCACCGGGGAGCTGTTTTTT | CASNSGLAGTGTGELFF
TRBJ2-3 | NA | TRBD1 | TRBV19 | TGTGCCAGTAGACCCTTCGGGACAGAAGGTTCAGATACGCAGTATTTT | CASRPFGTEGSDTQYF
TRBJ1-4 | few | TRBD1 | TRBV27 | TGTGCCAGCAGTCCCGGGCGACAGGGGCCAACTGAAAAACTGTTTTTT | CASSPGRQGPTEKLFF
TRBJ2-1 | NA | TRBD2 | TRBV9 | TGTGCCAGCAGCCGAAGTAGTAGCGGGAACAATGAGCAGTTCTTC | CASSRSSSGNNEQFF
TRBJ1-1 | NA | NA | TRBV10-3 | TGTGCCATCAGTGAGAGGAGGGACACTGAAGCTTTCTTT | CAISERRDTEAFF
TRBJ2-5 | NA | TRBD2 | TRBV7-2 | TGTGCCAGCAGCCAAGGACTAGCGGTACAAGAGACCCAGTACTTC | CASSQGLAVQETQYF
TRBJ1-6 | NA | TRBD1 | TRBV5-1 | TGCGCCAGCAGCTTCGGGGACAGACAAAATTATAATTCACCCCTCCACTTT | CASSFGDRQNYNSPLHF
TRBJ2-7 | NA | TRBD1 | TRBV9 | TGTGCCAGCAGCGTAGGAGGGACAGCGAGCTCCTACGAGCAGTACTTC | CASSVGGTASSYEQYF
TRBJ2-7 | NA | TRBD1 | TRBV7-9 | TGTGCCAGCAGCTTAGGGACAGGGGCCCCTGCCGCGCAGTACTTC | CASSLGTGAPAAQYF
TRBJ2-7 | once | NA | TRBV12-3/TRBV12-4 | TGTGCCAGCGGGGAGCAGAACTACGAGCAGTACTTC | CASGEQNYEQYF
TRBJ1-3 | NA | NA | TRBV21-1 | TGTGCCAGCAAGGCGGGGGGGGATTCTGGAAACACCATATATTTT | CASKAGGDSGNTIYF
TRBJ2-1 | NA | NA | TRBV7-2 | TGTGCCAGCAGCTTATGGGGCGGGGCCGGGGATGAGCAGTTCTTC | CASSLWGGAGDEQFF
TRBJ2-3 | NA | TRBD2 | TRBV7-3 | TGTGCCAGCAGTATCCAGCGGGGATACACAGATACGCAGTATTTT | CASSIQRGYTDTQYF